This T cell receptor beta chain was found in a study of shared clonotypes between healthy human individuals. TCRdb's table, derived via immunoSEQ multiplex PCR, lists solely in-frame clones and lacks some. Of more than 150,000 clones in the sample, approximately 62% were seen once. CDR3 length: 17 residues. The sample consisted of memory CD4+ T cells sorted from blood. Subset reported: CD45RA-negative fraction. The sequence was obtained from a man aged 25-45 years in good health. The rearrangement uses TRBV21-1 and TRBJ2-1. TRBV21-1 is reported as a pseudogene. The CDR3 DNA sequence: TGTGCCAGCAGCAAAGTAGGGTTGGTATCCGCTTCGGATGAGCAGTTCTTC. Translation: CASSKVGLVSASDEQFF.